The subject of this entry is one T cell receptor (beta chain). Vbeta (60) and Jbeta (13) primers were used in the PCR. Original analysis: Later analysis identified 88 million or so unique TCR beta chains, 10 million to 12 million shared. TCRdb's table, derived via immunoSEQ multiplex PCR, lists solely in-frame clones and lacks some. That table furnishes V, J and clone size, whereas the DNA furnished D and trimming. This repertoire shows about 180,000 clones, about three quarters found once; its top ten account for around 1.5%. The data are from a study of cytomegalovirus exposure and HLA in healthy donors. For the study at large: Unique TCRs from HLA-typed donors, roughly 87 million of them, were held in an early data release.

V was pared by 2 bases and J by 4 bases, with 7 bases of the junction left unmatched. Germline V CDR1 and CDR2: SGHRS, YFSETQ. The CDR3 has 18 amino acids. V is TRBV5-1 and J is TRBJ2-3; 16 nucleotides agree with TRBD2. The sample was PBMCs. This TCR derives from a man aged 18 to 30 in good health and CMV-seronegative. The DNA for the CDR3 is TGCGCCAGCAGCTTCCCCGGGACTAGCGGGAGGGCCGCAGATACGCAGTATTTT. Protein sequence: CASSFPGTSGRAADTQYF.